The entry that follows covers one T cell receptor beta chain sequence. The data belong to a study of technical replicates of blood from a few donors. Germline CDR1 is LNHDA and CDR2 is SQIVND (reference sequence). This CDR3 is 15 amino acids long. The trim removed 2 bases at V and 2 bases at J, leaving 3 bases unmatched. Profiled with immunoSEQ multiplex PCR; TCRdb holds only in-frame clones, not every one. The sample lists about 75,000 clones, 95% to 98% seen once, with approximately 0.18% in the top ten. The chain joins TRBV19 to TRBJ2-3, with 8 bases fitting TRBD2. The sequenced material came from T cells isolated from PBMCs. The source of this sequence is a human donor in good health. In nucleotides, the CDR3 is TGTGCCAGTAGTATAAGACTAGCGTTCACAGATACGCAGTATTTT. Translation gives CASSIRLAFTDTQYF.